This TCR beta chain is drawn from a study of post-analysis software for immune sequencing data. This clonotype turned up a few times. What it binds is unknown. Unique molecular identifiers tagged the TCR beta cDNA libraries. TCRdb called the PCR reads again in MiXCR, with one record for every CDR3 protein. The data hold roughly 800,000 distinct CDR3 sequences, with roughly 27% observed a single time. General study findings and limits: Four or five TRBV segments, including TRBV5-6, TRBV5-1 and TRBV20-1, were more frequent in patients than controls.

The CDR3 runs 14 residues. V shed 3 bases and J shed 3 bases, with 14 bases lying between them. CDR1 DFQATT and CDR2 SNEGSKA come from the germline V gene (reference sequence). The V gene is TRBV20-1, the J gene TRBJ1-1; D is perhaps TRBD1 (6 bases). Material for sequencing was blood. The sequence came from a girl aged 5 to 17 with multiple sclerosis. CDR3 protein: CSARATGADTEAFF. The CDR3, as DNA: TGCAGTGCTAGGGCGACAGGAGCGGACACTGAAGCTTTCTTT.